Each of the 30 T cell receptor beta chains below was sequenced from the same sample in a study of cytomegalovirus exposure and HLA in healthy donors. PCR amplification relied on 60 Vbeta primers (plus 13 Jbeta primers). The method was immunoSEQ multiplex PCR; TCRdb's version includes in-frame clones alone and lacks a portion of them. This sample has about 200,000 clones, with approximately 78% found just once. The sequenced sample consisted of PBMCs. Receptor source: a man aged 25-45 years in good health and CMV-seronegative.

The chain has TRBV5-4 and TRBJ1-1, with 9 bases aligning to TRBD1. J lost 6 bases, V lost 7 bases, and 22 bases had no gene match. The germline CDR1 and CDR2 sequences are SGHNT and YYREEE (reference sequence). The CDR3 covers 18 residues. CDR3 protein: CASPEIPGQGVLNAEAFF. The CDR3 coding sequence is TGTGCCAGCCCTGAGATCCCGGGACAGGGTGTTCTCAACGCTGAAGCTTTCTTT. Full variable domain (outside the CDR3, taken from reference TRBV5-4 and TRBJ1-1): ETGVTQSPTHLIKTRGQQVTLRCSSQSGHNTVSWYQQALGQGPQFIFQYYREEENGRGNFPPRFSGLQFPNYSSELNVNALELDDSALYLCASPEIPGQGVLNAEAFFGQGTRLTVV.

This sequence joins TRBV6-5 and TRBJ2-7, with unresolved D. Trimming removed 1 base at V and 5 bases at J, with 18 bases between. Germline V gene data show CDR1 as MNHEY and CDR2 as SVGAGI. This CDR3 is built from 16 residues. CDR3 sequence (DNA): TGTGCCAGCAGTTACTTCGTCGGAATAACGGAGCACGAGCAGTACTTC. Encoded protein: CASSYFVGITEHEQYF.

The chain employs TRBV7-2 and TRBJ2-3, with a possible D match to TRBD2 (5 bases). Germline lookup yields CDR1 SGHTA and CDR2 FQGNSA. V lost 3 bases and J 1 base, leaving 11 bases between the germline ends. This CDR3 is 15 amino acids long. The DNA for the CDR3 is TGTGCCAGCAGCTTTACGGGGTATCGCACAGATACGCAGTATTTT. It specifies CASSFTGYRTDTQYF.

The chain recombines TRBV6-5 with TRBJ1-1; possible D gene TRBD1, 5 bases. Trimming took off 8 bases at V and 0 bases at J, with 16 bases between the two ends. CDR3 size: 15 residues. Germline CDR1 and CDR2: MNHEY and SVGAGI. CDR3 region: CASWSGGNMNTEAFF. The CDR3 DNA reads as TGTGCCAGCTGGTCCGGGGGAAATATGAACACTGAAGCTTTCTTT.

V gene TRBV13 combines with J gene TRBJ2-1; 7 bases map to TRBD1. This CDR3 comprises 13 residues. V was pared by 8 bases and J by 6 bases, with 7 bases of the junction left unmatched. The germline CDR1 and CDR2 sequences are PRHDT and FYEKMQ (reference sequence). In DNA, the CDR3 is TGTGCCAGCTGGGGTCAGGGGGTCAATGAGCAGTTCTTC. Translating it yields CASWGQGVNEQFF.

The chain recombines TRBV19 with TRBJ2-1, with 10 bases lining up with TRBD2. Germline CDR1 and CDR2: LNHDA and SQIVND (reference sequence). With V trimmed by 8 bases and J by 4 bases, 8 bases remained unmatched. CDR3 length: 15 amino acids. The CDR3, as DNA: TGTGCCAGTTCCACTGGGACTAGCGTTTACAATGAGCAGTTCTTC. Translated: CASSTGTSVYNEQFF.

V is TRBV5-8 and J is TRBJ1-5; no clear D. CDR3 length: 15 amino acids. Trimming removed 4 bases at V and 4 bases at J, with 15 bases between. In germline, CDR1 is SGHTS, CDR2 YDEGEE. The CDR3 bases are TGTGCCAGCAGCCCGGGGAGGGTTGGTAATCAGCCCCAGCATTTT. Its protein is CASSPGRVGNQPQHF.

The chain links TRBV5-1 to TRBJ2-7; tentative D call: TRBD2 (5 bases). The CDR3 loop spans 13 amino acids. CDR1 is SGHRS and CDR2 is YFSETQ in the germline V gene. Trimming removed 2 bases at V and 3 bases at J, with 9 bases between. This CDR3 reads CASSLRGIYEQYF. The CDR3 bases are TGCGCCAGCAGCTTACGGGGAATCTACGAGCAGTACTTC.

The V call is TRBV7-6, the J call TRBJ1-1, with no clear D. Trimming pared 5 bases from V and 5 bases from J, leaving 18 bases between. CDR3 length equals 15 residues. The germline V gene encodes CDR1 SGHVS and CDR2 FNYEAQ. The CDR3, as DNA: TGTGCCAGCAGCCTTAAGGCCTCACCCGGGACTGAAGCTTTCTTT. Amino acid sequence: CASSLKASPGTEAFF.

The CDR3 region has the DNA TGTGCCAGTAGCTTAGCGGGAACGAACACCGGGGAGCTGTTTTTT. This codes for CASSLAGTNTGELFF. The chain links TRBV19 to TRBJ2-2; 8 bases are a match to TRBD2. V lost 6 bases to trimming and J lost 0 bases; unmatched junction nucleotides: 3. The germline CDR1 and CDR2 sequences are LNHDA and SQIVND (reference sequence). The CDR3 is made up of 15 amino acids. Full variable domain (remainder filled in from reference TRBV19 and TRBJ2-2): DGGITQSPKYLFRKEGQNVTLSCEQNLNHDAMYWYRQDPGQGLRLIYYSQIVNDFQKGDIAEGYSVSREKKESFPLTVTSAQKNPTAFYLCASSLAGTNTGELFFGEGSRLTVL.

This sequence joins TRBV27 and TRBJ2-3; D possibly corresponds to TRBD1 (5 bases). The CDR3 extends over 16 amino acids. Between the trimmed V and J ends, which lost 0 bases and 0 bases, there was a span of 10 bases. Germline V gene sequence: CDR1 MNHEY, CDR2 SMNVEV (reference sequence). CDR3 region: CASSLSGQTSTDTQYF. CDR3 coding DNA: TGTGCCAGCAGTTTATCGGGGCAGACCAGCACAGATACGCAGTATTTT.

The table lists this clone with a few counts. The chain recombines TRBV7-2 with TRBJ2-7; 10 bases map to TRBD1. Germline CDR1 reads SGHTA; CDR2 reads FQGNSA. The CDR3 consists of 12 residues. V trimming: 3 bases; J trimming: 7 bases; junction bases outside the gene matches: 0. The CDR3 loop reads CASSLDRGEQYF. The CDR3 nucleotides are TGTGCCAGCAGCTTGGACAGGGGGGAGCAGTACTTC.

This clone was counted a single time. The chain uses TRBV2 and TRBJ1-1; D is unresolved. V lost 4 bases and J 1 base, leaving 10 bases between the germline ends. The CDR3 has 14 residues. Looked up from germline, CDR1 is SNHLY and CDR2 is FYNNEI. The CDR3 region has the DNA TGTGCCAGCAGTGCACTGCAAAAGAACACTGAAGCTTTCTTT. Protein sequence: CASSALQKNTEAFF.

This chain links TRBV6-5 with TRBJ1-1; the D is unclear. V was shortened by 4 bases and J by 3 bases, with 6 bases between the two germline ends. Germline loops: CDR1 MNHEY, CDR2 SVGAGI. This CDR3 has 12 amino acids. DNA of the CDR3: TGTGCCAGCAGTTCAGGCCACACTGAAGCTTTCTTT. It is translated as CASSSGHTEAFF.

Of note for this clone: Additional DNA sequences in this sample encode the identical CDR3. V and J are TRBV2 and TRBJ2-1, with D tentatively TRBD2 (5 bases). V lost 7 bases and J lost 7, with 5 bases in between. Per germline, CDR1 SNHLY and CDR2 FYNNEI. This CDR3 has 10 amino acids. The CDR3 here is CASTGNEQFF. In nucleotides, the CDR3 is TGTGCCAGCACGGGGAATGAGCAGTTCTTC.

This sequence joins TRBV19 and TRBJ1-1; D remains ambiguous. The CDR3 runs to 13 residues. V lost 6 bases and J lost 6, with 14 bases in between. Germline V CDR1 and CDR2: LNHDA, SQIVND (reference sequence). The CDR3 region is CASRVEGSAEAFF. CDR3 DNA: TGTGCCAGTAGAGTTGAGGGAAGCGCTGAAGCTTTCTTT.

The V gene is TRBV5-1, the J gene TRBJ2-1; 8 positions agree with TRBD2. V dropped 0 bases and J dropped 1; count of bases not matched to a gene: 6. Per the germline V gene, CDR1 is SGHRS and CDR2 is YFSETQ. The CDR3 has 17 amino acids. The CDR3 reads CASSLGERGRSYNEQFF. In nucleotides, the CDR3 is TGCGCCAGCAGCTTGGGGGAGCGGGGGAGATCCTACAATGAGCAGTTCTTC.

Concerning this clone itself: At the DNA level, this CDR3 is encoded by other sequences in the same sample as well. The rearrangement uses TRBV2 and TRBJ1-1; tentative D call: TRBD1 (5 bases). The CDR3 is 12 residues long. V lost 3 bases and J 5 bases, leaving 7 bases between the germline ends. Germline V gene sequence: CDR1 SNHLY, CDR2 FYNNEI. Here the CDR3 reads CASSERGTEAFF. DNA for the CDR3: TGTGCCAGCAGTGAGCGGGGGACTGAAGCTTTCTTT.

The genes are TRBV25-1 and TRBJ2-1, with 14 bases that match TRBD2. The CDR3 is 18 amino acids. J lost 6 bases, V lost 2 bases, and 9 bases had no gene match. Germline V CDR1 and CDR2: MGHDK, SYGVNS. DNA of the CDR3: TGTGCCAGCAGTGAAGACTTTGGACTAGCGGGGGGAAGCAATGAGCAGTTCTTC. Translating it yields CASSEDFGLAGGSNEQFF.

The gene calls are TRBV5-6 and TRBJ2-5; TRBD1 aligns across 8 bases. V lost 0 bases and J lost 4; bases outside the gene matches: 8. This CDR3 comprises 16 residues. Germline V gives CDR1 SGHDT, CDR2 YYEEEE. The CDR3 loop reads CASSLGRGQGIETQYF. The CDR3 coding sequence is TGTGCCAGCAGCTTGGGACGAGGACAGGGTATAGAGACCCAGTACTTC.

The rearrangement uses TRBV4-1 and TRBJ2-7; 7 nucleotides line up with TRBD1. Germline values: CDR1 MGHRA, CDR2 YSYEKL. This CDR3 contains 17 residues. After removal of 4 bases from V and 1 base from J, the junction contained 13 bases not matched to a gene. This CDR3 reads CASSPQTGTVRSYEQYF. The CDR3, as DNA: TGCGCCAGCAGCCCTCAGACCGGGACAGTAAGGTCCTACGAGCAGTACTTC.

The gene calls are TRBV5-1 and TRBJ2-6, with 15 bases identical to TRBD2. The CDR3 is 20 residues long. After removal of 0 bases from V and 1 base from J, the junction contained 5 bases not matched to a gene. The germline V gene encodes CDR1 SGHRS and CDR2 YFSETQ. CDR3 region: CASSLGAGTSGGSGANVLTF. In nucleotides, the CDR3 is TGCGCCAGCAGCTTGGGGGCCGGGACTAGCGGGGGGTCTGGGGCCAACGTCCTGACTTTC.

This clone was detected only once. The chain is built from TRBV10-2 and TRBJ2-7, with 8 positions matching TRBD1. The junction had 5 bases not matched to a gene; V was cut back by 5 bases and J by 2 bases. In germline, CDR1 is WSHSY, CDR2 SAAADI. This CDR3 is 14 amino acids long. The CDR3 is CASSPRQGTYEQYF. As DNA, the CDR3 is TGCGCCAGCAGTCCGAGACAGGGGACCTACGAGCAGTACTTC.

The chain joins TRBV28 to TRBJ2-1, with 10 nucleotides matching TRBD2. The germline CDR1 and CDR2 sequences are MDHEN and SYDVKM. This CDR3 is 14 amino acids long. V was pared by 5 bases and J by 8 bases, with 6 bases of the junction left unmatched. The DNA of the CDR3 is TGTGCCAGCAGTGAGCGGGGGGGCCGGGATGAGCAGTTCTTC. As protein: CASSERGGRDEQFF. The full variable domain, rest sourced from reference TRBV28 and TRBJ2-1, is DVKVTQSSRYLVKRTGEKVFLECVQDMDHENMFWYRQDPGLGLRLIYFSYDVKMKEKGDIPEGYSVSREKKERFSLILESASTNQTSMYLCASSERGGRDEQFFGPGTRLTVL.

The chain has TRBV5-6 and TRBJ1-4; TRBD1 agrees at 8 bases. Looked up from germline, CDR1 is SGHDT and CDR2 is YYEEEE. The CDR3 is 15 residues long. V shed 0 bases, J shed 7 bases, and the junction held 5 bases outside the gene matches. In DNA, the CDR3 is TGTGCCAGCAGCTTGGAGAGCAGGGGGCGTGAAAAACTGTTTTTT. Protein: CASSLESRGREKLFF.

The genes are TRBV27 and TRBJ2-3; weak D call: TRBD2 (7 bases). The CDR3 spans 13 residues. Germline V lookup: CDR1 MNHEY, CDR2 SMNVEV (reference sequence). The V end was cut by 6 bases, the J end by 5 bases, with 12 bases between. CDR3 protein: CASSLGGVDTQYF. In nucleotides, the CDR3 is TGTGCCAGCAGCTTAGGGGGGGTAGATACGCAGTATTTT.

This clone was observed a few times. As DNA, the CDR3 is TGTGCCAGCAGCTTAGCGCACGTCCGGGGAGAGACCCAGTACTTC. Amino acids: CASSLAHVRGETQYF. The J gene is TRBJ2-5, the V gene TRBV7-9, with D possibly being TRBD2 (5 bases). This CDR3 has 15 residues. Germline CDR1 reads SEHNR; CDR2 reads FQNEAQ (reference sequence). Deletions cut 0 bases from V and 4 bases from J, with 12 bases between.

This clone turned up a few times. The V and J genes are TRBV5-8 and TRBJ2-7; D might be TRBD1 (6 bases). V was trimmed by 0 bases and J by 7 bases, leaving 17 bases between them. CDR1 SGHTS and CDR2 YDEGEE come from the germline V gene. CDR3 length equals 15 residues. The DNA of the CDR3 is TGTGCCAGCAGCTTGGTCTTCGGGACATACAGAGAGCAGTACTTC. Its protein is CASSLVFGTYREQYF.

V and J are TRBV2 and TRBJ2-7, with 9 positions matching TRBD1. Germline CDR1 SNHLY, CDR2 FYNNEI. The CDR3 covers 14 residues. V trimming: 10 bases; J trimming: 2 bases; junction bases outside the gene matches: 9. The CDR3 sequence is CATARTGATYEQYF. CDR3 DNA: TGTGCCACCGCTAGGACAGGGGCGACCTACGAGCAGTACTTC.

This clone was detected only once. The chain combines TRBV28 with TRBJ1-4, with TRBD1 matching 7 bases. With V trimmed by 3 bases and J by 7 bases, 11 bases remained unmatched. CDR1 and CDR2 from the germline V gene are MDHEN and SYDVKM. The CDR3 has 16 residues. CDR3 coding DNA: TGTGCCAGCAGTTTCCGACCGACAGGGCGGGGTGAAAAACTGTTTTTT. Translated, it gives CASSFRPTGRGEKLFF.